Below are 18 T cell receptor beta chains sequenced from a single sample in a study of blood T cell repertoires in COVID-19 (dated by TCRdb to 2018 to 2021). The library was obtained by the immunoSEQ multiplex PCR assay. In its TCRdb copy, this immuneACCESS table keeps in-frame sequences only and misses some clones. Where compared with another copy, unresolved V genes explain less than half of these, and the others have no known cause. The sample data list approximately 100,000 clones, and approximately 82% of these were observed just once. 15% to 20% of the sample goes to the ten largest clones. Material: peripheral blood. These receptors came from a woman in her sixties with acute or convalescent COVID-19.

The chain has TRBV5-1 and TRBJ2-7; TRBD1 might be the D (6 bases). CDR3 length: 14 residues. Germline V lookup: CDR1 SGHRS, CDR2 YFSETQ. The germline V and J ends were trimmed by 4 bases and 4 bases, with 15 bases remaining between them. CDR3 region: CASSQTGGVYEQYF. The DNA of the CDR3 is TGCGCCAGCAGCCAGACAGGTGGGGTTTACGAGCAGTACTTC.

The V call is TRBV9, the J call TRBJ1-3; D unresolved. V dropped 4 bases and J dropped 0 bases, with 8 bases sitting between them. The CDR3 runs 14 residues. From germline, CDR1 is SGDLS and CDR2 YYNGEE. The CDR3, as DNA: TGTGCCAGCAGCCTAAGCTACTCTGGAAACACCATATATTTT. The encoded protein is CASSLSYSGNTIYF.

In its sample, this clone was seen a few times. The rearrangement uses TRBV24-1 and TRBJ1-1; D is perhaps TRBD1 (5 bases). Per the germline V gene, CDR1 is KGHDR and CDR2 is SFDVKD. CDR3 length: 11 amino acids. V lost 8 bases and J 3 bases, leaving 6 bases between the germline ends. The chain's CDR3 is CATKGDTEAFF. CDR3 nucleotide sequence: TGTGCCACCAAAGGGGACACTGAAGCTTTCTTT.

This chain links TRBV30 with TRBJ2-7; 7 positions agree with TRBD2. J gave up 2 bases and V 0 bases, and 4 bases lay outside the gene matches. Germline V CDR1 and CDR2: GTSNPN, SVGIG (reference sequence). The CDR3 has 14 residues. This CDR3 is CAWSVPSGPYEQYF. CDR3 DNA: TGTGCCTGGAGTGTCCCTAGCGGCCCCTACGAGCAGTACTTC.

DNA of the CDR3: TGCGCCAGCAGCCCCCAAGGGACAGTTGAAAAACTGTTTTTT. This gives the protein CASSPQGTVEKLFF. This chain uses TRBV5-1 with TRBJ1-4; 7 bases align to TRBD1. Germline trimming cut 4 bases from V and 7 bases from J; bases unmatched to any gene: 7. The CDR3 runs to 14 residues. Looked up from germline, CDR1 is SGHRS and CDR2 is YFSETQ.

J is TRBJ1-2 and V is TRBV12-3 or TRBV12-4; D uncertain. The V end lost 3 bases, the J end lost 8 bases, and 10 bases lay between the germline ends. CDR3 length equals 12 residues. The CDR3 sequence: CASSLAHQGYTF. In nucleotides, the CDR3 is TGTGCCAGCAGTTTGGCCCATCAGGGCTACACCTTC.

The CDR3 sequence: CASSQDARGNQPQHF. CDR3 nucleotide sequence: TGTGCCAGCAGCCAAGATGCACGGGGGAATCAGCCCCAGCATTTT. V usage is TRBV3-1 (or the pseudogene TRBV3-2) and J usage is TRBJ1-5, with a weak D call TRBD1 (5 bases). The length of the CDR3 is 15 residues. Germline CDR1 is LGHDT and CDR2 is YNNKEL (reference sequence). The V and J ends lost 0 bases and 4 bases respectively, with 10 bases between them.

CDR3 residues: CASSPQTGLSTDTQYF. In DNA, the CDR3 is TGCGCCAGCAGCCCGCAGACAGGGCTAAGCACAGATACGCAGTATTTT. This chain connects TRBV5-1 to TRBJ2-3; 7 bases fit TRBD1. The germline CDR1 and CDR2 sequences are SGHRS and YFSETQ. V was clipped by 4 bases and J by 0 bases; unmatched bases: 8. The CDR3 loop spans 16 amino acids.

The chain links TRBV5-4 to TRBJ1-4, with D possibly TRBD1 on 6 matching bases. Germline CDR1 is SGHNT and CDR2 is YYREEE (reference sequence). The V end was cut by 3 bases, the J end by 1 base, with 10 bases between. The CDR3 runs to 15 residues. The CDR3 region is CASSSEQGTNEKLFF. In nucleotides, the CDR3 is TGTGCCAGCAGCTCAGAACAGGGAACTAATGAAAAACTGTTTTTT. Full variable domain (rest looked up from reference TRBV5-4 and TRBJ1-4): ETGVTQSPTHLIKTRGQQVTLRCSSQSGHNTVSWYQQALGQGPQFIFQYYREEENGRGNFPPRFSGLQFPNYSSELNVNALELDDSALYLCASSSEQGTNEKLFFGSGTQLSVL.

V usage is TRBV5-4 and J usage is TRBJ2-2, with 10 positions matching TRBD1. This CDR3 is 19 amino acids long. Trimming at V came to 2 bases and at J to 0 bases, leaving 10 bases not matched to a gene. Germline V lookup: CDR1 SGHNT, CDR2 YYREEE (reference sequence). The DNA of the CDR3 is TGTGCCAGCAGCTTATGGGGACAGGGGCCCTATGCGAACACCGGGGAGCTGTTTTTT. Protein: CASSLWGQGPYANTGELFF.

The gene calls are TRBV7-8 and TRBJ1-4; 7 positions agree with TRBD1. This CDR3 is 17 amino acids long. V dropped 7 bases and J dropped 0; count of bases not matched to a gene: 11. Germline V gene lookup returns CDR1 SGHVS and CDR2 FQNEAQ. The CDR3 spells CASTFRGQPTTNEKLFF. The CDR3 nucleotides read TGTGCCAGCACCTTCCGGGGACAGCCTACAACTAATGAAAAACTGTTTTTT. The complete variable domain, with remaining parts taken from reference TRBV7-8 and TRBJ1-4, reads GAGVSQSPRYKVAKRGQDVALRCDPISGHVSLFWYQQALGQGPEFLTYFQNEAQLDKSGLPSDRFFAERPEGSVSTLKIQRTQQEDSAVYLCASTFRGQPTTNEKLFFGSGTQLSVL.

The gene calls are TRBV2 and TRBJ2-3; 10 nucleotides line up with TRBD2. V dropped 10 bases and J dropped 3; count of bases not matched to a gene: 10. The CDR3 has 15 residues. Germline-derived CDR1 and CDR2 are SNHLY and FYNNEI. The CDR3 sequence is CATGALTSGTDTQYF. DNA of the CDR3: TGTGCCACAGGGGCACTGACTAGCGGGACAGATACGCAGTATTTT. Full variable domain (missing parts from reference TRBV2 and TRBJ2-3): EPEVTQTPSHQVTQMGQEVILRCVPISNHLYFYWYRQILGQKVEFLVSFYNNEISEKSEIFDDQFSVERPDGSNFTLKIRSTKLEDSAMYFCATGALTSGTDTQYFGPGTRLTVL.

The chain recombines TRBV7-9 with TRBJ1-1, with TRBD1 matching 7 bases. In germline, CDR1 is SEHNR, CDR2 FQNEAQ (reference sequence). V lost 6 bases to trimming and J lost 1 base; unmatched junction nucleotides: 5. The CDR3 runs to 14 residues. In DNA, the CDR3 is TGTGCCAGCAGGCCACAGGGGCGGAACACTGAAGCTTTCTTT. Amino acids: CASRPQGRNTEAFF.

The V call is TRBV9, the J call TRBJ2-4, with 9 positions matching TRBD1. This CDR3 contains 13 residues. V gave up 3 bases and J gave up 7 bases; unmatched junction bases: 2. Germline values: CDR1 SGDLS, CDR2 YYNGEE. The DNA for the CDR3 is TGTGCCAGCAGCGCGACAGGGGGGAACATTCAGTACTTC. Protein: CASSATGGNIQYF.

The rearrangement uses TRBV15 and TRBJ2-3; TRBD1 agrees at 8 bases. Trimming took 3 bases from V and 4 from J; bases not matched to a gene: 3. The CDR3 totals 14 residues. Germline CDR1 is LNHNV and CDR2 is YYDKDF (reference sequence). The CDR3 DNA reads as TGTGCCACCAGCAGGGACAGGGCCCCAGATACGCAGTATTTT. Translation: CATSRDRAPDTQYF.

This clone was seen ten or more times. This chain uses TRBV3-1 (or the pseudogene TRBV3-2) with TRBJ1-2; D may be TRBD1 (6 bases). This CDR3 region has 13 residues. The germline V gene encodes CDR1 LGHDT and CDR2 YNNKEL (reference sequence). Deletions cut 8 bases from V and 5 bases from J, with 15 bases between. CDR3 in amino acids: CASQPVGGYGYTF. The CDR3 bases are TGTGCCAGCCAACCTGTAGGGGGATATGGCTACACCTTC.

The chain carries TRBV19 and TRBJ1-5; 7 nucleotides align to TRBD1. V shed 7 bases and J 2 bases; nucleotides not matched to a gene: 8. Germline CDR1 LNHDA, CDR2 SQIVND (reference sequence). The CDR3 is 15 residues long. CDR3 residues: CASTKQGLGNQPQHF. CDR3 nucleotides: TGTGCCAGTACCAAACAGGGGCTGGGCAATCAGCCCCAGCATTTT.

The chain has TRBV7-3 and TRBJ1-1; TRBD1 matches 10 bases. The CDR3 runs 14 residues. CDR1 is SGHTA and CDR2 is FQGTGA in the germline V gene. Trimming removed 5 bases from V and 5 bases from J; junction bases left unmatched: 5. The CDR3 DNA reads TGTGCCAGCAGCCGGACAGGGGGTCGGACTGAAGCTTTCTTT. Its translation: CASSRTGGRTEAFF.